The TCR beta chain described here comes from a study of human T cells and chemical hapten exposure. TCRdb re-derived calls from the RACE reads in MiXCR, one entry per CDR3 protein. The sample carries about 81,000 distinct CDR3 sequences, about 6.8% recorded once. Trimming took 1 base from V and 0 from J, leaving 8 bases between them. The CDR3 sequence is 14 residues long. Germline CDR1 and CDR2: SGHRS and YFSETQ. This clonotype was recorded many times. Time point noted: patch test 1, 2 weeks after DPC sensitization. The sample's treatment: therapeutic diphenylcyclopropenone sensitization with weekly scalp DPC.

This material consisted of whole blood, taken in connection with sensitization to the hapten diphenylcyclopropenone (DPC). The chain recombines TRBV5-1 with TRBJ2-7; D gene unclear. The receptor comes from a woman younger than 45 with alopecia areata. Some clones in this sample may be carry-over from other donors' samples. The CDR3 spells CASSLPETSYEQYF. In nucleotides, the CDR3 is TGCGCCAGCAGCTTGCCTGAGACCTCCTACGAGCAGTACTTC. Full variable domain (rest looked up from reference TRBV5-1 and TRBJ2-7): KAGVTQTPRYLIKTRGQQVTLSCSPISGHRSVSWYQQTPGQGLQFLFEYFSETQRNKGNFPGRFSGRQFSNSRSEMNVSTLELGDSALYLCASSLPETSYEQYFGPGTRLTVT.